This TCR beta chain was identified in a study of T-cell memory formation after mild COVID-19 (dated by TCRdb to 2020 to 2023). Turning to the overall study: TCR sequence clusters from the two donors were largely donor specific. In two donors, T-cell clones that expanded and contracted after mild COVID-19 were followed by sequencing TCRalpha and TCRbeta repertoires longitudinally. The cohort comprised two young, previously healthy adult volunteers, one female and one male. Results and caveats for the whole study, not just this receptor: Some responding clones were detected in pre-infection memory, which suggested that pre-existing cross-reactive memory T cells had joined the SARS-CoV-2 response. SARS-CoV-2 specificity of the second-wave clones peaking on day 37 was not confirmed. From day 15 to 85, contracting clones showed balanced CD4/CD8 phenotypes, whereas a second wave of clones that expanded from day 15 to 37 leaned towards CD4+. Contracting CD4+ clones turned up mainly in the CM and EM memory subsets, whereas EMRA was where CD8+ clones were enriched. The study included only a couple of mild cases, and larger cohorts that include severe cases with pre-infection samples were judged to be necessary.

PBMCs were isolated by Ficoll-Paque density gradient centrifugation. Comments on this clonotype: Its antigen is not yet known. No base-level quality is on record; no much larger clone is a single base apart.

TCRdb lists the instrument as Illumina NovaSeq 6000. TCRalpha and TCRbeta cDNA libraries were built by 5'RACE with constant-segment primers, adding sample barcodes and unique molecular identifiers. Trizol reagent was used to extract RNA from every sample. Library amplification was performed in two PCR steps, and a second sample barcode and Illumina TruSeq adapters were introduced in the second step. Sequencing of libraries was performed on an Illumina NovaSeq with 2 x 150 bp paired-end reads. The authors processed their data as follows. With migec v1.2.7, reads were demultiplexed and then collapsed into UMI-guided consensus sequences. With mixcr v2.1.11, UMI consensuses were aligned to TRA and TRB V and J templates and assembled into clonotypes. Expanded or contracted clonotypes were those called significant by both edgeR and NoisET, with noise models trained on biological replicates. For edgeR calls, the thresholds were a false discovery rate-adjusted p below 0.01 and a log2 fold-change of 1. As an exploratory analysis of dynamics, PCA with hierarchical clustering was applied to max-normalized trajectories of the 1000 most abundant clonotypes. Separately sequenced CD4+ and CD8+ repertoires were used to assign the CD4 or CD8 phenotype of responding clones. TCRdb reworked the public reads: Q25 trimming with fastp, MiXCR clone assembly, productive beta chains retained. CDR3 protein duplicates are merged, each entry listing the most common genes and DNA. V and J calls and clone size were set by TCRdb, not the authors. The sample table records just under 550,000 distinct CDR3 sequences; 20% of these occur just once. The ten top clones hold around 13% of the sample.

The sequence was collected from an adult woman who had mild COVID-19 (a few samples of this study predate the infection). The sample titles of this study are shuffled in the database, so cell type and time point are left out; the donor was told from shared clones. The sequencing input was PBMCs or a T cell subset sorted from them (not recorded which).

Here the CDR3 is given as CASSPGVTGNTEAFF. The DNA is as follows: TGTGCCAGCTCACCAGGGGTCACAGGGAACACTGAAGCTTTCTTT. The chain joins TRBV18 to TRBJ1-1; TRBD1 is a possible D gene, resting on 5 matching bases. Trimming at the junction amounts to 2 bases on V and 1 base on J, and the germline ends lie 11 bases apart. Sequences KGHSH (CDR1) and LQKENI (CDR2) are obtained from the germline V gene. The CDR3 has 15 amino acids, counting the end cysteine and phenylalanine. CDR3 DNA only is kept here, 45 bases in frame from base 1.